This T cell receptor beta chain stems from a study of neoadjuvant anti-PD-1 for oral cavity cancer. Time point reported: after neoadjuvant nivolumab, at surgical resection. Profiled with immunoSEQ multiplex PCR; TCRdb holds only in-frame clones, not every one. The data hold roughly 32,000 clones, with just under 80% observed a single time. The germline CDR1 and CDR2 sequences are SGDLS and YYNGEE. V was clipped by 3 bases and J by 6 bases, with 14 bases between them. The CDR3 extends over 14 amino acids. Specimen: PBMCs, collected after nivolumab (anti-PD-1) treatment. The rearrangement links TRBV9 to TRBJ2-3; D is unclear. The TCR sequence derives from a person aged 40 to 85 with oral cavity squamous cell carcinoma. CDR3 region: CASSASSSGDTQYF. Written as DNA, the CDR3 is TGTGCCAGCAGCGCCAGTTCTTCCGGGGATACGCAGTATTTT.